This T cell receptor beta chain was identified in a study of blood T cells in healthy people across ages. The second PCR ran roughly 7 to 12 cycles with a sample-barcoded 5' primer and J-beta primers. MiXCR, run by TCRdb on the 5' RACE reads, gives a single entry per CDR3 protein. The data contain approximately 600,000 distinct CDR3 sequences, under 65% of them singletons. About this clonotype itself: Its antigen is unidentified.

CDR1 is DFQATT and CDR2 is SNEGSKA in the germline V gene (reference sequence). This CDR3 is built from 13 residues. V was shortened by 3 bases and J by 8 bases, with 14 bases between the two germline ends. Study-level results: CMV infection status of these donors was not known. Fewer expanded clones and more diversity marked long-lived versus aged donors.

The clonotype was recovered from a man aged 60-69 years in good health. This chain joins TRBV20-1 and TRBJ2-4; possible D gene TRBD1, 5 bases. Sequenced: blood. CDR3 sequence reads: CSARIGARYIQYF. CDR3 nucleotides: TGCAGTGCTAGGATAGGGGCGAGGTACATTCAGTACTTC.